This T cell receptor (beta chain) was found in a study of CD8 T cells in ankylosing spondylitis. Study-wide results and caveats: Matched synovial fluid from ankylosing spondylitis patients was reported to be enriched for disease-linked clones. Peripheral blood held disease-linked clones only at relatively low frequency, and these were CD8+.

Quantitative 5'-RACE was performed with molecular barcodes, and it yielded the TCR beta libraries. TCRdb redid the calling of the 5' RACE reads with MiXCR, one entry per CDR3 protein. Of hundreds of thousands of distinct CDR3 sequences listed, less than 25% are singletons. Details on this clonotype: Its target is not known.

The V end was cut by 6 bases, the J end by 4 bases, with 12 bases between. The CDR3 sequence is 13 residues long. Germline V CDR1 and CDR2: SGHDN, FVKESK. The V gene is TRBV14, the J gene TRBJ1-1; D is unresolved. Sequencing was done on a sample of blood, either unsorted or a sorted T cell fraction (not recorded which). This receptor was taken from a female donor with ankylosing spondylitis or in good health (not recorded which). The CDR3: CASSGVVLTEAFF. CDR3 coding DNA: TGTGCCAGCAGTGGCGTGGTCCTCACTGAAGCTTTCTTT. Combining the CDR3 with reference TRBV14 and TRBJ1-1 gives the whole variable domain EAGVTQFPSHSVIEKGQTVTLRCDPISGHDNLYWYRRVMGKEIKFLLHFVKESKQDESGMPNNRFLAERTGGTYSTLKVQPAELEDSGVYFCASSGVVLTEAFFGQGTRLTVV.